This entry lists 19 T cell receptor beta chains sequenced from one sample in a study of OX40 agonist ivuxolimab in advanced cancers. Data came from immunoSEQ multiplex PCR; TCRdb stores just in-frame clones and leaves some out. The sample has 30,000 to 35,000 clones; 65% to 90% are singletons. This sample comprised CD4+ or CD8+ T cells sorted from blood, obtained in a trial of the OX40 agonist ivuxolimab. These receptors were collected from an adult with an advanced solid tumor such as melanoma, head and neck, liver or kidney cancer.

This chain joins TRBV4-1 and TRBJ2-5; a weak D match, TRBD1 (5 bases). Between the trimmed V and J ends, which lost 2 bases and 5 bases, there was a span of 9 bases. CDR1 and CDR2 from the germline V gene are MGHRA and YSYEKL. The CDR3 has 13 amino acids. The CDR3 protein is CASSQPGKETQYF. For the CDR3, the DNA is TGCGCCAGCAGCCAACCAGGGAAGGAGACCCAGTACTTC.

This rearrangement joins TRBV11-2 to TRBJ2-1; TRBD2 matches 8 bases. Per germline, CDR1 SGHAT and CDR2 FQNNGV. The CDR3 loop spans 16 amino acids. The V and J ends lost 1 base and 9 bases, in that order; junction bases with no gene match: 11. In nucleotides, the CDR3 is TGTGCCAGCAGCTTAGTAGCAGCGGGAGATGGGAGTGAGCAGTTCTTC. It is translated as CASSLVAAGDGSEQFF.

This chain joins TRBV11-2 and TRBJ1-4, with 7 bases lining up with TRBD1. The junction had 10 bases not matched to a gene; V was cut back by 5 bases and J by 4 bases. The germline CDR1 and CDR2 sequences are SGHAT and FQNNGV. The CDR3 runs to 16 residues. For the CDR3, the DNA is TGTGCCAGCAGCCCCGCACGGACAGGCGTTAATGAAAAACTGTTTTTT. Translation: CASSPARTGVNEKLFF.

This clone was observed a single time. CDR3 residues: CASSSVVGAEAFF. In DNA form, the CDR3 reads TGTGCCAGCAGTTCCGTTGTGGGGGCTGAAGCTTTCTTT. This rearrangement joins TRBV27 to TRBJ1-1, with a possible D match to TRBD1 (5 bases). The germline V gene has CDR1 MNHEY and CDR2 SMNVEV (reference sequence). Trimming stripped 4 bases from V and 6 bases from J, with 12 bases between. CDR3 length equals 13 residues.

The CDR3 DNA follows: TGCGCCAGCTTCCCGACAGGGAGACCCTACGAGCAGTACTTC. It yields the protein CASFPTGRPYEQYF. This chain connects TRBV5-1 to TRBJ2-7; 7 positions agree with TRBD1. V was pared by 7 bases and J by 2 bases, with 9 bases of the junction left unmatched. This CDR3 contains 14 residues. CDR1 SGHRS and CDR2 YFSETQ come from the germline V gene.

The chain is built from TRBV5-1 and TRBJ2-1; D is unclear. There are 13 residues in the CDR3. CDR1 is SGHRS and CDR2 is YFSETQ in the germline V gene. Trimming took 4 bases from V and 8 from J, leaving 13 bases between them. The CDR3 loop reads CASSERPVDEQFF. CDR3 nucleotide sequence: TGCGCCAGCAGCGAGAGGCCCGTAGATGAGCAGTTCTTC.

The CDR3 DNA reads as TGTGCCACCAGCAGAGCGCGGACAGTGAACACTGAAGCTTTCTTT. This encodes CATSRARTVNTEAFF. The chain couples TRBV15 to TRBJ1-1, with a possible D match to TRBD1 (6 bases). This CDR3 contains 15 residues. V lost 1 base and J lost 0, with 9 bases in between. Germline values: CDR1 LNHNV, CDR2 YYDKDF (reference sequence).

The chain is built from TRBV7-9 and TRBJ2-7, with 9 bases that match TRBD1. This CDR3 has 15 residues. V lost 5 bases and J lost 4; bases outside the gene matches: 9. CDR1 is SEHNR and CDR2 is FQNEAQ in the germline V gene (reference sequence). The CDR3 loop is CASSLDRGLIYEQYF. As DNA, the CDR3 is TGTGCCAGCAGCCTTGACAGGGGGTTAATATACGAGCAGTACTTC.

The chain couples TRBV15 to TRBJ2-1, with 9 bases identical to TRBD2. The germline CDR1 and CDR2 sequences are LNHNV and YYDKDF (reference sequence). Trimming cost V 3 bases and J 5 bases; bases outside gene matches: 8. CDR3 size: 16 residues. The CDR3 protein is CATSSTRREGDNEQFF. The DNA for the CDR3 is TGTGCCACCAGCAGTACCCGGCGGGAGGGGGACAATGAGCAGTTCTTC.

This chain joins TRBV15 and TRBJ2-1, with 8 bases lining up with TRBD1. Germline V gene sequence: CDR1 LNHNV, CDR2 YYDKDF (reference sequence). The CDR3 has 15 amino acids. J was trimmed by 4 bases and V by 6 bases; bases with no gene match: 8. The CDR3 region has the DNA TGTGCCACCAGACTAGGGACAGGAGATTACAATGAGCAGTTCTTC. Its protein is CATRLGTGDYNEQFF.

The chain combines TRBV27 with TRBJ1-1, with 8 bases fitting TRBD1. Germline CDR1 reads MNHEY; CDR2 reads SMNVEV (reference sequence). V was clipped by 5 bases and J by 2 bases; unmatched bases: 7. The CDR3 runs to 15 residues. CDR3 DNA: TGTGCCAGCAGTCTAGTTGGACAGGGAAACACTGAAGCTTTCTTT. It yields the protein CASSLVGQGNTEAFF.

This rearrangement joins TRBV27 to TRBJ2-3, with TRBD2 identical over 11 bases. The CDR3 is made up of 16 amino acids. Germline CDR1 reads MNHEY; CDR2 reads SMNVEV (reference sequence). After removal of 8 bases from V and 4 bases from J, the junction contained 11 bases not matched to a gene. The CDR3, as DNA: TGTGCCAGCTTACCATTAGCGGGGGGGGCGGCAGATACGCAGTATTTT. Its translation: CASLPLAGGAADTQYF.

The chain links TRBV19 to TRBJ1-3; 7 bases agree with TRBD1. Germline trimming cut 3 bases from V and 0 bases from J; bases unmatched to any gene: 2. The CDR3 is 15 residues long. CDR1 is LNHDA and CDR2 is SQIVND in the germline V gene (reference sequence). The CDR3 DNA reads TGTGCCAGTAGTATGGACAGGAGCTCTGGAAACACCATATATTTT. This sequence encodes CASSMDRSSGNTIYF.

The chain recombines TRBV5-4 with TRBJ1-1; D unresolved. The CDR3 runs 12 residues. The germline CDR1 and CDR2 sequences are SGHNT and YYREEE (reference sequence). The ends were cut back, 10 bases at V and 2 bases at J, with 12 bases in the middle. The CDR3 DNA is TGTGCCTACAGCGCAGCTAACACTGAAGCTTTCTTT. It translates to CAYSAANTEAFF.

The chain employs TRBV7-9 and TRBJ2-7, with 15 positions matching TRBD2. V lost 3 bases to trimming and J lost 7 bases; unmatched junction nucleotides: 4. Germline V gene data show CDR1 as SEHNR and CDR2 as FQNEAQ (reference sequence). The length of the CDR3 is 15 residues. The DNA for the CDR3 is TGTGCCAGCAGCTTGCTGGGACTAGCGGGAGGAGAGCAGTACTTC. It yields the protein CASSLLGLAGGEQYF.

V gene TRBV7-9 combines with J gene TRBJ2-7; D is possibly TRBD2 (6 bases). The germline CDR1 and CDR2 sequences are SEHNR and FQNEAQ (reference sequence). This CDR3 has 14 residues. Trimming left V 6 bases short and J 0 bases short, with 12 bases between. As DNA, the CDR3 is TGTGCCAGCAGTCCGGGACTCCGCTCCTACGAGCAGTACTTC. It encodes CASSPGLRSYEQYF.

The chain is built from TRBV19 and TRBJ2-2; D uncertain. The CDR3 consists of 16 residues. V was cut by 7 bases and J by 0 bases, with 15 bases left in between. Germline CDR1 is LNHDA and CDR2 is SQIVND (reference sequence). The CDR3: CASTPQDLTNTGELFF. DNA for the CDR3: TGTGCCAGTACCCCGCAGGACCTAACGAACACCGGGGAGCTGTTTTTT. Full variable domain (missing parts from reference TRBV19 and TRBJ2-2): DGGITQSPKYLFRKEGQNVTLSCEQNLNHDAMYWYRQDPGQGLRLIYYSQIVNDFQKGDIAEGYSVSREKKESFPLTVTSAQKNPTAFYLCASTPQDLTNTGELFFGEGSRLTVL.

This clone was observed a single time. The chain has TRBV7-9 and TRBJ2-7, with D possibly being TRBD2 (5 bases). Germline CDR1 SEHNR, CDR2 FQNEAQ (reference sequence). The CDR3 consists of 16 residues. V shed 5 bases and J shed 2 bases, with 19 bases lying between them. The CDR3 DNA reads TGTGCCAGCAGCCTCATTGAGGGAAGGTCGGCCTACGAGCAGTACTTC. Its protein is CASSLIEGRSAYEQYF.

V is TRBV14 and J is TRBJ1-1; D unresolved. This CDR3 has 13 residues. Germline values: CDR1 SGHDN, CDR2 FVKESK. V lost 1 base and J lost 3, with 6 bases in between. The CDR3 DNA reads TGTGCCAGCAGCCAAGGTGGACACACTGAAGCTTTCTTT. Translating gives CASSQGGHTEAFF.